This TCR beta chain was found in a study of cytomegalovirus exposure and HLA in healthy donors. Study results and caveats: One later analysis, an examination of the 90 to 150 validation repertoires, found that first-cohort TCR clusters tended to co-occur in them.

Data came from immunoSEQ multiplex PCR; TCRdb stores just in-frame clones and leaves some out. Seen here are more than 110,000 clones, about four fifths observed once, and the top ten hold more than 1.4%. This clone was seen only a few times. Antigen unknown. The CDR3 is 14 amino acids. Trimming shortened V by 1 base and J by 11 bases, and 12 bases separated the two germline ends. Germline V lookup: CDR1 SGHTA, CDR2 FQGNSA. The receptor was isolated from a woman under 40 in good health and CMV-seronegative. The source material was PBMCs. The chain recombines TRBV7-2 with TRBJ1-6; tentative D call: TRBD1 (5 bases). DNA for the CDR3: TGTGCCAGCAGCTTAGGTGGGGGGAACCCACCCCTCCACTTT. Its translation: CASSLGGGNPPLHF. Based on the CDR3 plus reference TRBV7-2 and TRBJ1-6, the full variable domain is GAGVSQSPSNKVTEKGKDVELRCDPISGHTALYWYRQSLGQGLEFLIYFQGNSAPDKSGLPSDRFSAERTGGSVSTLTIQRTQQEDSAVYLCASSLGGGNPPLHFGNGTRLTVT.